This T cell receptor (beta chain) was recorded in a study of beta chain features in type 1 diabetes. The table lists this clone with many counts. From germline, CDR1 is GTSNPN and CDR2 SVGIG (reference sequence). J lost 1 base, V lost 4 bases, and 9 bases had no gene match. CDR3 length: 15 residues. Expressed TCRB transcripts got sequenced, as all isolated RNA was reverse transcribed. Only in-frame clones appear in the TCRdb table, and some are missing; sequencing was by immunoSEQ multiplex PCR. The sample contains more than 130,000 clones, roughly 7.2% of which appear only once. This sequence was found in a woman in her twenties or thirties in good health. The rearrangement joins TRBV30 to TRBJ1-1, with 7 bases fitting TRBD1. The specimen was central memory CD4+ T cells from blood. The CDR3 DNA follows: TGTGCCTGGATTAAAGAGGACAGGTGGAACACTGAAGCTTTCTTT. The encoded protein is CAWIKEDRWNTEAFF.